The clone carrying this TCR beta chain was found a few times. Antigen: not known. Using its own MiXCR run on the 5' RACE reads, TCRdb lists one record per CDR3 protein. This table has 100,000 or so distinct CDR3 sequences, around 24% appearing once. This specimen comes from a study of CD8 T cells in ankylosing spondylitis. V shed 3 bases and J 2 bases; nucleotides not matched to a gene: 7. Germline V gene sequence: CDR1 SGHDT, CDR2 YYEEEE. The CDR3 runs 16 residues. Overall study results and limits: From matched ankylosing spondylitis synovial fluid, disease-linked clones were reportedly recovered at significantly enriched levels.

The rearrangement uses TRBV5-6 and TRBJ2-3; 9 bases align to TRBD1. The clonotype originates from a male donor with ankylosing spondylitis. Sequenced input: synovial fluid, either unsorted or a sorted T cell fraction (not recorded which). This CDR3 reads CASSSLRDRVTDTQYF. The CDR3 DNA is TGTGCCAGCAGCTCGCTGAGGGACAGGGTCACAGATACGCAGTATTTT.